A single sample gave rise to the 11 T cell receptor beta chains below, sequenced in a study of blood T cells in healthy people across ages. A second roughly 7 to 12 cycle PCR used barcoded and J-beta primers. TCRdb called the 5' RACE reads again in MiXCR, with one record for every CDR3 protein. The sample records roughly 1 million distinct CDR3 sequences, approximately 26% being singletons. These records were also assigned to another study, of T cells of mothers and their children.

Source material: blood. The source of these receptors is a girl aged 2-10 years in good health.

This clonotype came up a few times. The chain carries TRBV9 and TRBJ2-3; D is unclear. Germline CDR1 is SGDLS and CDR2 is YYNGEE. The V and J ends lost 4 bases and 4 bases respectively, with 13 bases between them. The CDR3 contains 14 residues. The DNA of the CDR3 is TGTGCCAGCAGCCCCTCAATCCGCGCAGATACGCAGTATTTT. Translated: CASSPSIRADTQYF.

The DNA of the CDR3 is TGTGCCAGCAGTCCGTCTGGGGGGAAGGTTAACAATGAGCAGTTCTTC. Amino acid sequence: CASSPSGGKVNNEQFF. The chain combines TRBV27 with TRBJ2-1; weak D call: TRBD2 (6 bases). CDR1 and CDR2 from the germline V gene are MNHEY and SMNVEV (reference sequence). Trimming left V 5 bases short and J 5 bases short, with 19 bases between. This CDR3 has 16 amino acids.

This clonotype was counted a few times. This chain links TRBV7-9 with TRBJ2-3, with D perhaps matching TRBD2 (6 bases). The V and J ends lost 5 bases and 0 bases respectively, with 12 bases between them. In germline, CDR1 is SEHNR, CDR2 FQNEAQ (reference sequence). There are 15 residues in the CDR3. CDR3 DNA: TGTGCCAGCAGCCGGGACTCCCCTAGCACAGATACGCAGTATTTT. Translated: CASSRDSPSTDTQYF.

The J gene is TRBJ2-5, the V gene TRBV7-9, with no clear D. The CDR3 is 15 amino acids. Germline V CDR1 and CDR2: SEHNR, FQNEAQ (reference sequence). The V end lost 3 bases, the J end lost 4 bases, and 15 bases lay between the germline ends. The CDR3: CASSLAQSVAETQYF. In DNA form, the CDR3 reads TGTGCCAGCAGCTTGGCGCAGTCCGTAGCAGAGACCCAGTACTTC.

This clonotype came up many times. The chain has TRBV29-1 and TRBJ2-3; D possibly corresponds to TRBD2 (6 bases). CDR3 length equals 12 residues. Germline assignment: CDR1 SQVTM and CDR2 ANQGSEA. The ends were cut back, 1 base at V and 6 bases at J, with 8 bases in the middle. CDR3 sequence (DNA): TGCAGCGTTGAAGGGAGGGAGGATACGCAGTATTTT. This sequence encodes CSVEGREDTQYF.

The J gene is TRBJ2-5, the V gene TRBV29-1; TRBD2 might be the D (5 bases). This CDR3 spans 12 amino acids. V was clipped by 8 bases and J by 1 base, with 11 bases between them. The V gene's germline CDR1 is SQVTM and CDR2 ANQGSEA. The CDR3 protein is CSFGGGQETQYF. CDR3 DNA sequence: TGCAGCTTTGGCGGAGGCCAAGAGACCCAGTACTTC. Full variable domain (rest looked up from reference TRBV29-1 and TRBJ2-5): SAVISQKPSRDICQRGTSLTIQCQVDSQVTMMFWYRQQPGQSLTLIATANQGSEATYESGFVIDKFPISRPNLTFSTLTVSNMSPEDSSIYLCSFGGGQETQYFGPGTRLLVL.

The V call is TRBV29-1, the J call TRBJ2-7; 8 bases align to TRBD2. J was trimmed by 3 bases and V by 3 bases; bases with no gene match: 4. Germline V gene data show CDR1 as SQVTM and CDR2 as ANQGSEA. This CDR3 contains 13 residues. CDR3 amino acids: CSVDISGNYEQYF. The DNA for the CDR3 is TGCAGCGTTGACATTAGCGGGAACTACGAGCAGTACTTC.

This chain joins TRBV6-2 or TRBV6-3 and TRBJ2-5; the D is unclear. Trimming stripped 8 bases from V and 9 bases from J, with 16 bases between. The CDR3 length is 12 residues. CDR1 is MNHEY, CDR2 SVGEGT, per germline. This CDR3 is CASGSQKKAQYF. The CDR3 bases are TGTGCCAGCGGGTCGCAGAAGAAGGCCCAGTACTTC.

The chain carries TRBV27 and TRBJ2-7; the match to TRBD1 covers 7 bases. V lost 5 bases to trimming and J lost 1 base; unmatched junction nucleotides: 11. The germline V gene encodes CDR1 MNHEY and CDR2 SMNVEV (reference sequence). The CDR3 sequence is 16 residues long. In DNA form, the CDR3 reads TGTGCCAGCAGTATTTCATCGGGACAGAATTCCTACGAGCAGTACTTC. Its protein product is CASSISSGQNSYEQYF.

The table lists this clonotype with many counts. The chain couples TRBV15 to TRBJ1-4; D perhaps matches TRBD1 (6 bases). Trimming removed 0 bases at V and 0 bases at J, with 11 bases between. Looked up from germline, CDR1 is LNHNV and CDR2 is YYDKDF (reference sequence). The CDR3 is 17 residues long. The CDR3 protein is CATSREGQISTNEKLFF. DNA for the CDR3: TGTGCCACCAGCAGAGAAGGACAGATTTCAACTAATGAAAAACTGTTTTTT.

Only a few counts were recorded for this clonotype. This chain connects TRBV5-6 to TRBJ2-5; D unclear. V lost 2 bases, J lost 4 bases, and 12 bases lay in between. The CDR3 spans 14 residues. In germline, CDR1 is SGHDT, CDR2 YYEEEE. The CDR3 loop is CASSLAVDRETQYF. CDR3 in DNA: TGTGCCAGCAGCTTAGCTGTTGACCGAGAGACCCAGTACTTC.